This record looks at one T cell receptor beta chain sequence and its context. Its specificity is not known. J gave up 5 bases and V 0 bases, and 4 bases lay outside the gene matches. The CDR3 runs 14 residues. Germline V gives CDR1 SGHRS, CDR2 YFSETQ. This sample stems from a study of cytomegalovirus exposure and HLA in healthy donors. A multiplex PCR was run with 60 Vbeta primers and 13 Jbeta primers. TCRdb's table, derived via immunoSEQ multiplex PCR, lists solely in-frame clones and lacks some. The sample has about 150,000 clones; 70% to 90% are singletons. Broader study findings: A later analysis found most CMV-associated TCR beta chains apparently HLA-restricted.

This clonotype was obtained from a woman in her 40s in good health and CMV-seropositive. This chain uses TRBV5-1 with TRBJ1-1; TRBD1 matches 7 bases. Sequencing was performed on PBMCs. The CDR3 here is CASSLEGGFTEAFF. In DNA, the CDR3 is TGCGCCAGCAGCTTGGAAGGGGGCTTTACTGAAGCTTTCTTT.